The text below deals with one T cell receptor (beta chain). This sample is drawn from a study of T cell responses to AZD1222 COVID-19 vaccine. J gave up 8 bases and V 10 bases, and 7 bases lay outside the gene matches. There are 13 residues in the CDR3. CDR1 and CDR2 from the germline V gene are ENHRY and SYGVKD. TCRdb's copy holds only in-frame clones and misses some; the assay was immunoSEQ multiplex PCR. The table shows tens of thousands of clones, with more than 75% occurring only once. This clonotype originated in an adult in good health. Sequenced here: peripheral blood, sampled on day 0 of AZD1222 vaccination. This chain joins TRBV10-3 and TRBJ2-1, with 11 nucleotides matching TRBD2. This CDR3 is CATRLAGNDEQFF. The CDR3 nucleotides read TGTGCCACCAGACTAGCGGGAAACGATGAGCAGTTCTTC.